These 4 T cell receptor beta chains originate from one sample sequenced in a study of CXCR3-negative and CXCR3-positive naive CD8 T cells. TRB cDNA was prepared as libraries by UMI-labeled 5' RACE. TCRdb reprocessed the 5' RACE reads and reports one entry per CDR3 protein, with no DNA. Its listing shows over 80,000 distinct CDR3 sequences. Sample: naive CXCR3- CD8+ T cells from blood. This sample's subset: CD45RO-CCR7+CD27+CD95- naive CD8+ T cells lacking CXCR3 (TNR3-). These TCRs come from a human donor in good health. Some clones in this sample may be carry-over from other donors' samples.

The rearrangement uses TRBV7-6 and TRBJ2-1; TCRdb lists TRBD1, though no DNA is available to test this call. This CDR3 has 13 amino acids. Per germline, CDR1 SGHVS and CDR2 FNYEAQ. This CDR3 is CASGLGGGPEQFF.

Here the CDR3 reads CASGLTDRVKETQYF. V gene TRBV12-3 or TRBV12-4 combines with J gene TRBJ2-5; without DNA, the TCRdb call of TRBD1 cannot be checked. The CDR3 contains 15 residues.

The V and J genes are TRBV24-1 and TRBJ2-2; no DNA is available, so the TRBD2 call from TCRdb remains unchecked. Germline assignment: CDR1 KGHDR and CDR2 SFDVKD. The CDR3 sequence is 16 residues long. CDR3 sequence reads: CATSDRSGESTGELFF.

The chain couples TRBV15 to TRBJ1-2; the TRBD1 assignment by TCRdb is unverifiable without DNA. CDR1 is LNHNV and CDR2 is YYDKDF in the germline V gene (reference sequence). The CDR3 sequence is 14 residues long. The CDR3 loop reads CATSSRDRGVGYTF.